One and the same sample provided the 21 T cell receptor beta chains below, sequenced in a study of shared clonotypes between healthy human individuals. TCRdb keeps only in-frame clones here, not all; method: immunoSEQ multiplex PCR. The data hold around 500,000 clones, with around 78% observed a single time. Sequenced sample: PBMCs. Source of these receptors: a middle-aged woman in good health. Some clones in this sample may be carry-over from other donors' samples.

The gene calls are TRBV5-1 and TRBJ1-1, with TRBD1 identical over 11 bases. The CDR3 is 15 amino acids. CDR1 is SGHRS, CDR2 YFSETQ, per germline. The V gene end was trimmed by 4 bases and the J gene end by 5 bases; junction bases not matched to a gene: 7. The CDR3: CASSATGTGGTEAFF. The DNA of the CDR3 is TGCGCCAGCAGCGCCACCGGGACAGGGGGGACTGAAGCTTTCTTT.

This clone was counted a few times. V usage is TRBV4-2 and J usage is TRBJ2-1; D may be TRBD1 or TRBD2 (6 bases each). Germline V gene data show CDR1 as LGHNA and CDR2 as YNFKEQ. V gave up 0 bases and J gave up 9 bases, with 18 bases separating them. The CDR3 sequence is 16 residues long. The CDR3 DNA sequence: TGTGCCAGCAGCCAAGATGGGGACTCAGGGGTCGGTGAGCAGTTCTTC. It encodes CASSQDGDSGVGEQFF.

This chain joins TRBV7-2 and TRBJ1-2, with D unresolved. The V and J ends lost 5 bases and 4 bases respectively, with 14 bases between them. Looked up from germline, CDR1 is SGHTA and CDR2 is FQGNSA. The CDR3 length is 14 residues. In DNA form, the CDR3 reads TGTGCCAGCAGCCGACCAGGTCTGGTCTATGGCTACACCTTC. It yields the protein CASSRPGLVYGYTF.

V and J are TRBV4-2 and TRBJ2-5, with D unclear. This CDR3 has 13 residues. V lost 1 base to trimming and J lost 3 bases, with 6 bases between them. Germline V gene sequence: CDR1 LGHNA, CDR2 YNFKEQ. CDR3 amino acids: CASSQVEEETQYF. CDR3 sequence (DNA): TGTGCCAGCAGCCAAGTTGAAGAAGAGACCCAGTACTTC.

Notes on this clone: A single base separates this from a much larger clone, so it may be a read error. The rearrangement uses TRBV28 and TRBJ2-7; D is undetermined. Germline assignment: CDR1 MDHEN and CDR2 SYDVKM. The CDR3 has 12 amino acids. CDR3 residues: CASSLFRVERYF. CDR3 DNA: TGTGCCAGCAGTTTATTTAGGGTCGAGCGGTACTTC.

This clone was counted a few times. CDR3 residues: CASSPDTPNQPQHF. For the CDR3, the DNA is TGTGCCAGCAGCCCAGACACCCCCAATCAGCCCCAGCATTTT. V gene TRBV7-2 combines with J gene TRBJ1-5; D remains unclear. CDR1 and CDR2 (germline): SGHTA, FQGNSA. This CDR3 is 14 amino acids long. Trimming cost V 5 bases and J 3 bases, with 11 bases left between them.

The rearrangement joins TRBV4-1 to TRBJ2-7; the match to TRBD2 covers 9 bases. J lost 1 base, V lost 1 base, and 8 bases had no gene match. CDR1 is MGHRA, CDR2 YSYEKL, per germline. The CDR3 length is 17 residues. The CDR3 protein is CASSQVTSGYKSYEQYF. The DNA of the CDR3 is TGCGCCAGCAGCCAAGTAACTAGCGGGTACAAGTCCTACGAGCAGTACTTC.

Only a few counts were recorded for this clone. The chain has TRBV30 and TRBJ1-3; a weak D match, TRBD1 (5 bases). Between the trimmed V and J ends, which lost 8 bases and 0 bases, there was a span of 14 bases. The CDR3 loop spans 14 amino acids. Germline CDR1 and CDR2: GTSNPN and SVGIG (reference sequence). This chain's CDR3 is CATGTLFSGNTIYF. The CDR3 coding sequence is TGTGCCACCGGGACTCTTTTCTCTGGAAACACCATATATTTT.

The rearrangement links TRBV27 to TRBJ2-3; D possibly corresponds to TRBD2 (6 bases). The germline CDR1 and CDR2 sequences are MNHEY and SMNVEV (reference sequence). Between the trimmed V and J ends, which lost 6 bases and 4 bases, there was a span of 8 bases. The CDR3 length is 12 residues. CDR3 bases: TGTGCCAGCAGGGGGGGTCCAGATACGCAGTATTTT. This sequence encodes CASRGGPDTQYF.

Comment on this clone: At one end, the junction sequence differs from germline, possibly due to a read error. The chain links TRBV6-5 to TRBJ1-1; D gene ambiguous. Germline CDR1 and CDR2: MNHEY and SVGAGI. This CDR3 region has 13 residues. The CDR3, as DNA: TGTGCCATCAGTGATTTCGGGGACACTGAAGCTTTCTTT. It is translated as CAISDFGDTEAFF.

The V gene is TRBV28, the J gene TRBJ2-2; 10 nucleotides match TRBD2. Losses at the gene ends were 1 base for V and 7 bases for J; bases not matched to a gene: 12. The germline V gene encodes CDR1 MDHEN and CDR2 SYDVKM. The CDR3 contains 18 residues. The CDR3 DNA reads as TGTGCCAGCAGTTTATCCCCCTACAGCGGGAGGGGGAGCGGGGAGCTGTTTTTT. Translating it yields CASSLSPYSGRGSGELFF.

This chain uses TRBV28 with TRBJ1-3; the D is unclear. Germline assignment: CDR1 MDHEN and CDR2 SYDVKM. The CDR3 runs 14 residues. Trimming left V 6 bases short and J 4 bases short, with 13 bases between. CDR3 DNA: TGTGCCAGCAGGCCACCGGGGAGGGGAAACACCATATATTTT. This translates into CASRPPGRGNTIYF.

This clone was seen a handful of times. The V and J genes are TRBV20-1 and TRBJ2-1, with D tentatively TRBD1 (5 bases). This CDR3 spans 11 amino acids. Trimming took off 7 bases at V and 10 bases at J, with 14 bases between the two ends. Per germline, CDR1 DFQATT and CDR2 SNEGSKA (reference sequence). CDR3 sequence: CSVRGSWEQFF. The CDR3 DNA sequence: TGCAGTGTTAGGGGTAGTTGGGAGCAGTTCTTC.

The CDR3 nucleotides are TGTGCCAGCAGCCAAGAGGGAGCCGGACCATCCTCCTACGAGCAGTACTTC. Amino acid sequence: CASSQEGAGPSSYEQYF. This chain connects TRBV4-2 to TRBJ2-7; D is perhaps TRBD2 (5 bases). CDR3 length: 17 amino acids. Germline CDR1 LGHNA, CDR2 YNFKEQ. Between the trimmed V and J ends, which lost 0 bases and 0 bases, there was a span of 15 bases.

This clone was observed a few times. This chain uses TRBV9 with TRBJ2-5; TRBD2 matches at 9 bases. The germline gives CDR1 SGDLS, CDR2 YYNGEE. The junction had 8 bases not matched to a gene; V was cut back by 0 bases and J by 5 bases. The CDR3 runs 16 residues. CDR3 coding DNA: TGTGCCAGCAGCGTAGATGCGGGAGGGCCGGGCGAGACCCAGTACTTC. Its translation is CASSVDAGGPGETQYF.

J is TRBJ1-2 and V is TRBV15; D is unresolved. Germline lookup yields CDR1 LNHNV and CDR2 YYDKDF (reference sequence). The CDR3 totals 15 residues. V was pared by 0 bases and J by 2 bases, with 10 bases between. The CDR3, as DNA: TGTGCCACCAGCAGAGAGGTCGGAGCAAACTATGGCTACACCTTC. Its translation is CATSREVGANYGYTF.

Comments on this clone: This specimen includes other DNA sequences encoding the same CDR3. The chain has TRBV7-9 and TRBJ1-3; D might be TRBD1 (5 bases). In germline, CDR1 is SEHNR, CDR2 FQNEAQ (reference sequence). This CDR3 is built from 15 residues. Trimming removed 1 base at V and 0 bases at J, with 7 bases between. CDR3 in amino acids: CASSLGGDSGNTIYF. The CDR3 bases are TGTGCCAGCAGCTTAGGGGGGGACTCTGGAAACACCATATATTTT.

The chain links TRBV9 to TRBJ2-1; TRBD1 is a possible D gene (6 bases). From germline, CDR1 is SGDLS and CDR2 YYNGEE. The CDR3 extends over 15 amino acids. Trimming removed 0 bases at V and 3 bases at J, with 10 bases between. Written as DNA, the CDR3 is TGTGCCAGCAGCGTAGGGGGGCAGGACTACAATGAGCAGTTCTTC. Protein: CASSVGGQDYNEQFF.

V usage is TRBV10-3 and J usage is TRBJ2-3; D remains ambiguous. Trimming removed 7 bases from V and 0 bases from J, with 11 bases in between. The CDR3 has 14 amino acids. Germline V gene data show CDR1 as ENHRY and CDR2 as SYGVKD. Written as DNA, the CDR3 is TGTGCCATCATGTCCAGCACTAGCACAGATACGCAGTATTTT. Translating gives CAIMSSTSTDTQYF.

Here the CDR3 DNA reads TGTGCCAGCAGCCTGAGCCACTCCTACGAGCAGTACTTC. Protein sequence: CASSLSHSYEQYF. The chain recombines TRBV4-2 with TRBJ2-5; no definite D call. The J call may be faulty, since TRBJ2-7 better matches the DNA end. Germline V gives CDR1 LGHNA, CDR2 YNFKEQ. The CDR3 contains 13 residues.

This clone was seen a single time. This chain connects TRBV7-2 to TRBJ2-7; the D gene is possibly TRBD1 (7 bases). The CDR3 has 15 amino acids. Germline V CDR1 and CDR2: SGHTA, FQGNSA. V lost 0 bases and J 6 bases, leaving 15 bases between the germline ends. This CDR3 reads CASSLAPGAGGEQYF. The DNA of the CDR3 is TGTGCCAGCAGCTTAGCACCGGGAGCAGGGGGCGAGCAGTACTTC.